This section outlines one TCR beta chain sequence together with its context. At the DNA level, this CDR3 is encoded by other sequences in the same sample as well. CD8 cells classed as naive were CD45RO-negative and positively selected for CCR7, excluding terminally differentiated effector memory CD45RA+ cells. This specimen comes from a study of shared clonotypes between healthy human individuals. V shed 6 bases, J shed 4 bases, and the junction held 4 bases outside the gene matches. The CDR3 runs to 15 residues. The germline gives CDR1 LNHDA, CDR2 SQIVND (reference sequence). Measured with immunoSEQ multiplex PCR; TCRdb has only the in-frame clones, and not every one. The data show around 2,000,000 clones, about 95% seen once.

The rearrangement joins TRBV19 to TRBJ2-1; TRBD2 aligns across 12 bases. The sequencing sample was made of naive CD8+ T cells sorted from blood. The source is a man aged 18 to 35 in good health. CDR3 nucleotide sequence: TGTGCCAGTAGCCGACTAGCGGGAGCTTACAATGAGCAGTTCTTC. It is translated as CASSRLAGAYNEQFF. The full variable domain, with the rest looked up from reference TRBV19 and TRBJ2-1, is DGGITQSPKYLFRKEGQNVTLSCEQNLNHDAMYWYRQDPGQGLRLIYYSQIVNDFQKGDIAEGYSVSREKKESFPLTVTSAQKNPTAFYLCASSRLAGAYNEQFFGPGTRLTVL.